The 8 T cell receptor beta chains below all came from one sample that was sequenced in a study of shared clonotypes between healthy human individuals. Assay used: immunoSEQ multiplex PCR; TCRdb lists only in-frame clones, some missing. The table records some 1.5 million clones, approximately 98% of them present only once. Sequencing was carried out using naive CD4+ T cells sorted from blood. Described subset: CD45RA+ positively selected. The source of these receptors is a man aged 25-40 years in good health.

The CDR3 region is CASSEVFGQGAGEQYF. The DNA for the CDR3 is TGTGCCAGCAGTGAAGTTTTCGGACAGGGGGCTGGCGAGCAGTACTTC. The chain employs TRBV2 and TRBJ2-7; TRBD1 matches at 11 bases. The CDR3 length is 16 residues. Germline assignment: CDR1 SNHLY and CDR2 FYNNEI. With 1 base clipped from V and 6 bases from J, the junction kept 8 bases outside the gene matches. The variable domain in full, completed from reference TRBV2 and TRBJ2-7, reads EPEVTQTPSHQVTQMGQEVILRCVPISNHLYFYWYRQILGQKVEFLVSFYNNEISEKSEIFDDQFSVERPDGSNFTLKIRSTKLEDSAMYFCASSEVFGQGAGEQYFGPGTRLTVT.

The V and J genes are TRBV7-3 and TRBJ2-1; D is possibly TRBD2 (6 bases). V was shortened by 4 bases and J by 5 bases, with 12 bases between the two germline ends. CDR3 length equals 14 residues. Per germline, CDR1 SGHTA and CDR2 FQGTGA. CDR3 coding DNA: TGTGCCAGCAGCTCGTCTAGCGTAAACAATGAGCAGTTCTTC. Protein sequence: CASSSSSVNNEQFF.

V and J are TRBV2 and TRBJ1-2; possible D gene TRBD1, 6 bases. Germline V gene lookup returns CDR1 SNHLY and CDR2 FYNNEI. The CDR3 consists of 15 residues. V lost 6 bases and J lost 2, with 16 bases in between. In DNA form, the CDR3 reads TGTGCCAGCAGGATTCAAAGGACAGAGAACTATGGCTACACCTTC. Translation: CASRIQRTENYGYTF.

This rearrangement joins TRBV7-6 to TRBJ2-7; the D is unclear. The V end lost 5 bases, the J end lost 1 base, and 12 bases lay between the germline ends. CDR1 SGHVS and CDR2 FNYEAQ come from the germline V gene. The CDR3 covers 14 residues. The CDR3 loop is CASSPRAVSYEQYF. DNA for the CDR3: TGTGCCAGCAGCCCCCGGGCAGTTTCCTACGAGCAGTACTTC. The complete variable domain, with remaining parts taken from reference TRBV7-6 and TRBJ2-7, reads GAGVSQSPRYKVTKRGQDVALRCDPISGHVSLYWYRQALGQGPEFLTYFNYEAQQDKSGLPNDRFSAERPEGSISTLTIQRTEQRDSAMYRCASSPRAVSYEQYFGPGTRLTVT.

The V call is TRBV15, the J call TRBJ2-1, with TRBD2 identical over 11 bases. Per germline, CDR1 LNHNV and CDR2 YYDKDF (reference sequence). The CDR3 length is 17 residues. Germline trimming cut 1 base from V and 8 bases from J; bases unmatched to any gene: 10. Written as DNA, the CDR3 is TGTGCCACCAGCAGAGGCCACGGGACTAGCGGATATTATGAGCAGTTCTTC. It codes for CATSRGHGTSGYYEQFF.

This chain links TRBV9 with TRBJ2-1; 12 bases fit TRBD2. The J segment lost 9 bases and the V segment lost 4 bases, leaving 8 bases of the junction unmatched. The CDR3 has 15 residues. CDR1 is SGDLS, CDR2 YYNGEE, per germline. The DNA for the CDR3 is TGTGCCAGCAGCAGGGGACTAGCGGGTGATGGTGAGCAGTTCTTC. This encodes CASSRGLAGDGEQFF.

The chain joins TRBV11-3 to TRBJ2-2, with D possibly matching TRBD2 (5 bases). This CDR3 contains 16 residues. Deletions cut 2 bases from V and 0 bases from J, with 10 bases between. Germline values: CDR1 SGHNT, CDR2 YENEEA. The CDR3 spells CASSLNEGTNTGELFF. CDR3 nucleotide sequence: TGTGCCAGCAGCTTAAATGAGGGTACGAACACCGGGGAGCTGTTTTTT.

CDR3 in DNA: TGTGCCAGCAGTGTCCAGAGGGATGGTCAGCCCCAGCATTTT. Amino acids: CASSVQRDGQPQHF. The chain joins TRBV2 to TRBJ1-5; unclear D gene. Germline V gene lookup returns CDR1 SNHLY and CDR2 FYNNEI. Trimming removed 4 bases from V and 6 bases from J, with 13 bases in between. This CDR3 contains 14 residues.